A selection of T cell receptor beta chains follows, all from one sample in a study of radiotherapy plus CTLA-4 blockade in lung cancer. The table came from immunoSEQ multiplex PCR; TCRdb's copy has only in-frame clones and leaves some out. The repertoire holds around 40,000 clones, just over 85% seen once, with approximately 22% in the top ten. The sample was peripheral blood, taken from a patient treated with radiotherapy plus ipilimumab. Receptor source: a human donor with non-small cell lung cancer whose response to radiotherapy plus ipilimumab could not be evaluated. CDR3s include the opening cysteine and the closing phenylalanine or tryptophan. A D gene is named only where the DNA matches it firmly. Where a row states a size, it is once, few, many or the class of an expanded clone; other rows omit it.

NA	NA	TRBJ2-7	TRBV4-1	CASSQDWAEAYEQYF	TGCGCCAGCAGCCAAGATTGGGCCGAAGCCTACGAGCAGTACTTC
NA	NA	TRBJ2-5	TRBV6-1	CASSDYQLVSETQYF	TGTGCCAGCAGTGACTACCAACTAGTATCAGAGACCCAGTACTTC
NA	TRBD2	TRBJ2-7	TRBV11-2	CASSLGAASGGLSYEQYF	TGTGCCAGCAGCTTAGGGGCGGCTAGCGGGGGGTTGTCCTACGAGCAGTACTTC
few	TRBD1	TRBJ1-6	TRBV10-3	CAISPGQINSPLHF	TGTGCCATCAGCCCGGGACAGATTAATTCACCCCTCCACTTT
NA	NA	TRBJ1-2	TRBV7-2	CASSLSQGRYGYTF	TGTGCCAGCAGCTTATCACAGGGTCGTTATGGCTACACCTTC
NA	TRBD1	TRBJ1-1	TRBV11-3	CASSLGQMNTEAFF	TGTGCCAGCAGCTTGGGACAGATGAACACTGAAGCTTTCTTT
NA	NA	TRBJ2-3	TRBV5-4	CASSLGATDTQYF	TGTGCCAGCAGCCTAGGGGCTACAGATACGCAGTATTTT
NA	NA	TRBJ2-1	TRBV7-2	CASSLVPGVVYNEQFF	TGTGCCAGCAGCTTAGTTCCGGGAGTGGTCTACAATGAGCAGTTCTTC
NA	NA	TRBJ1-1	TRBV7-3	CASSPSAGQAFF	TGTGCCAGCAGCCCCTCGGCAGGCCAAGCTTTCTTT
NA	TRBD1	TRBJ2-1	TRBV10-3	CAISGTLGQGPRNEQFF	TGTGCCATCAGTGGGACCCTGGGACAGGGGCCCAGGAATGAGCAGTTCTTC
NA	NA	TRBJ2-7	TRBV6-5	CASTSQGAISEQYF	TGTGCCAGCACCTCACAGGGTGCGATTAGCGAGCAGTACTTC
NA	TRBD1	TRBJ2-2	TRBV4-1	CASSPGQGVAGELFF	TGCGCCAGCAGCCCAGGACAGGGGGTAGCCGGGGAGCTGTTTTTT
NA	NA	TRBJ1-2	TRBV2	CASGPGRSLYGYTF	TGTGCCAGCGGCCCAGGGCGCTCCCTCTATGGCTACACCTTC
NA	TRBD1	TRBJ1-1	TRBV10-2	CASSLTGGTEAFF	TGCGCCAGCAGTTTAACAGGGGGAACTGAAGCTTTCTTT
NA	TRBD2	TRBJ2-1	TRBV6-1	CASTKGTSGSIAQFF	TGTGCCAGCACGAAGGGGACTAGCGGGAGTATTGCGCAGTTCTTC
NA	TRBD1	TRBJ2-3	TRBV7-9	CASSLWDRGTDTQYF	TGTGCCAGCAGCTTATGGGACAGGGGAACAGATACGCAGTATTTT
NA	NA	TRBJ1-1	TRBV5-1	CASSLVSGSRIEAFF	TGCGCCAGCAGCTTGGTGTCGGGAAGCAGGATTGAAGCTTTCTTT
NA	NA	TRBJ2-3	TRBV21-1	CASSKGTGGETDTQYF	TGTGCCAGCAGCAAAGGTACCGGTGGAGAAACAGATACGCAGTATTTT
NA	TRBD1	TRBJ1-1	TRBV5-6	CASHGRGTGNTEAFF	TGTGCCAGCCACGGGCGGGGGACAGGGAACACTGAAGCTTTCTTT
NA	NA	TRBJ2-5	TRBV5-4	CASTIQRSGAQYF	TGTGCCAGCACCATTCAGAGGTCCGGGGCCCAGTACTTC
NA	TRBD2	TRBJ2-2	TRBV27	CASRRGGVGGATNTGELFF	TGTGCCAGCAGGCGGGGGGGGGTGGGAGGGGCTACGAACACCGGGGAGCTGTTTTTT
NA	TRBD1	TRBJ2-7	TRBV6-5	CASSSTGGSYEQYF	TGTGCCAGCAGTTCCACAGGGGGCAGTTACGAGCAGTACTTC
NA	NA	TRBJ2-1	TRBV2	CASSVGQTGYNEQFF	TGTGCCAGCAGTGTCGGTCAAACGGGGTACAATGAGCAGTTCTTC
once	NA	TRBJ1-1	TRBV5-1	CASSPTTKSAEAFF	TGCGCCAGCAGCCCGACGACAAAATCGGCTGAAGCTTTCTTT
NA	NA	TRBJ1-5	TRBV6-6	CASRPGSVGQPQHF	TGTGCCAGCAGACCCGGGTCAGTAGGTCAGCCCCAGCATTTT
NA	TRBD1	TRBJ2-1	TRBV9	CASSVSGGPYNEQFF	TGTGCCAGCAGCGTCTCAGGGGGCCCGTACAATGAGCAGTTCTTC
NA	TRBD2	TRBJ2-3	TRBV7-2	CASSLWTSGRTDTQYF	TGTGCCAGCAGCTTGTGGACTAGCGGGAGAACAGATACGCAGTATTTT
NA	NA	TRBJ2-2	TRBV7-7	CASSGFGERTGELFF	TGTGCTAGCAGCGGCTTTGGGGAGCGGACCGGGGAGCTGTTTTTT
NA	TRBD1	TRBJ1-1	TRBV19	CASSYIGGNAFF	TGTGCCAGTAGTTACATAGGGGGCAATGCTTTCTTT
NA	TRBD2	TRBJ2-1	TRBV6-4	CASSDSALAGAYNEQFF	TGTGCCAGCAGTGACTCGGCGCTAGCGGGAGCCTACAATGAGCAGTTCTTC
NA	NA	TRBJ2-3	TRBV6-6	CASSPKDTQYF	TGTGCCAGCAGTCCCAAAGATACGCAGTATTTT
once	NA	TRBJ2-3	TRBV7-9	CASTSPGRGVTDTQYF	TGTGCCAGCACCTCCCCCGGCAGGGGCGTCACAGATACGCAGTATTTT
NA	TRBD1	TRBJ1-1	TRBV18	CASSPDRAEAFF	TGTGCCAGCTCGCCCGACAGGGCCGAAGCTTTCTTT
few	TRBD1	TRBJ2-2	TRBV7-2	CASRGQGRNTGELFF	TGTGCCAGCAGGGGACAGGGTAGAAACACCGGGGAGCTGTTTTTT
NA	NA	TRBJ1-5	TRBV28	CASSSKGSWNQPQHF	TGTGCCAGCAGTTCTAAGGGGTCATGGAATCAGCCCCAGCATTTT
NA	NA	TRBJ2-4	TRBV5-4	CASTFLRGPILAKNIQYF	TGTGCCAGCACCTTCCTGCGGGGGCCAATACTAGCCAAAAACATTCAGTACTTC
NA	TRBD2	TRBJ2-1	TRBV6-5	CASRTAIGTSEQFF	TGTGCCAGCAGGACTGCAATCGGGACTAGTGAGCAGTTCTTC
NA	TRBD1	TRBJ2-3	TRBV9	CASSVDRQGRADTQYF	TGTGCCAGCAGCGTAGACAGACAGGGTCGGGCAGATACGCAGTATTTT
NA	TRBD1	TRBJ2-1	TRBV7-9	CASSLTGGAGQGEFF	TGTGCCAGCAGCCTTACAGGGGGCGCAGGACAAGGGGAGTTCTTC
NA	NA	TRBJ1-6	TRBV4-2	CASSQAEQSYNSPLHF	TGTGCCAGCAGCCAAGCGGAACAGTCTTATAATTCACCCCTCCACTTT
NA	TRBD1	TRBJ1-5	TRBV7-8	CASSLGAGGFNNQPQHF	TGTGCCAGCAGCTTAGGGGCAGGGGGTTTTAACAATCAGCCCCAGCATTTT
NA	NA	TRBJ1-4	TRBV7-2	CASRLDVSGKLFF	TGTGCCAGCAGACTAGATGTATCAGGAAAACTGTTTTTT
NA	NA	TRBJ2-7	TRBV5-1	CASSLGTSSYEQYF	TGCGCCAGCAGCTTGGGGACAAGCTCCTACGAGCAGTACTTC
NA	TRBD2	TRBJ2-2	TRBV18	CASSPSSGRNAGELFF	TGTGCCAGCTCACCGTCTAGCGGGAGGAACGCCGGGGAGCTGTTTTTT
few	NA	TRBJ2-7	TRBV4-3	CASSLVTGPYEQYF	TGCGCCAGCAGCCTTGTGACAGGCCCCTACGAGCAGTACTTC
NA	NA	TRBJ1-2	TRBV8-2	CGKHSRITKAYGYTF	TGTGGCAAGCATTCCAGGATAACGAAAGCCTATGGCTACACCTTC
NA	NA	TRBJ2-5	TRBV4-1	CASSQTYREETQYF	TGCGCCAGCAGCCAAACATACAGGGAAGAGACCCAGTACTTC
once	NA	TRBJ2-1	TRBV6-1	CATLTRVGYEQFF	TGTGCCACCCTGACTAGAGTGGGGTATGAGCAGTTCTTC
NA	NA	TRBJ1-1	TRBV6-1	CASGAQPFMNTEAFF	TGTGCCAGCGGGGCTCAGCCATTCATGAACACTGAAGCTTTCTTT
NA	NA	TRBJ1-4	TRBV5-6	CASSHRDINEKLFF	TGTGCCAGCAGCCACCGGGACATTAATGAAAAACTGTTTTTT
few	TRBD1	TRBJ1-2	TRBV5-5	CASSGGQIPNYGYTF	TGTGCCAGCAGCGGGGGACAGATACCAAACTATGGCTACACCTTC